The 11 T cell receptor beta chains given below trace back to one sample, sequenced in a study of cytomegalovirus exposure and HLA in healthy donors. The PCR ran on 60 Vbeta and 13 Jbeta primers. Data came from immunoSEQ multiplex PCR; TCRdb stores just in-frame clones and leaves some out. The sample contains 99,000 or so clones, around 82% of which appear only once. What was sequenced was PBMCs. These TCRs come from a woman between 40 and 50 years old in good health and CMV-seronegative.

The CDR3, as DNA: TGTGCCAGTAGTAACGGGGAGTTCTACGAGCAGTACTTC. Translating it yields CASSNGEFYEQYF. The rearrangement uses TRBV19 and TRBJ2-7; TRBD2 might be the D (5 bases). V lost 4 bases, J lost 3 bases, and 10 bases lay in between. Germline V gene sequence: CDR1 LNHDA, CDR2 SQIVND (reference sequence). This CDR3 contains 13 residues.

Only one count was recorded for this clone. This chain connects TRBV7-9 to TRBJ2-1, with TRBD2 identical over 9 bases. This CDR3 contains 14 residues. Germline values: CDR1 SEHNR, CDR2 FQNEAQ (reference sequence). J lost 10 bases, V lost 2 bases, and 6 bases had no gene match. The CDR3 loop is CASSLIAGAEEQFF. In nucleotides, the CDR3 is TGTGCCAGCAGCTTAATAGCGGGAGCTGAAGAGCAGTTCTTC.

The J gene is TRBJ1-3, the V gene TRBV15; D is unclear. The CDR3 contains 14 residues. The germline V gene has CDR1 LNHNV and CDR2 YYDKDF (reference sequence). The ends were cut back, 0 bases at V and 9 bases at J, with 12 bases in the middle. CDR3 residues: CATSRDRGVGTIYF. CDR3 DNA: TGTGCCACCAGCAGAGATCGGGGAGTTGGCACCATATATTTT.

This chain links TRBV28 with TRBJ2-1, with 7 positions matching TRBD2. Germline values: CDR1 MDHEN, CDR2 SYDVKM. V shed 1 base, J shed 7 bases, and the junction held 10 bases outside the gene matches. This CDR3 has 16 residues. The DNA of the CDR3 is TGTGCCAGCAGTTTATTTGCGGGAGAAAGGAAAAATGAGCAGTTCTTC. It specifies CASSLFAGERKNEQFF.

The CDR3 DNA sequence: TGTGCCAGCAGTTCGGGCCTTAGTAGCGGGAGAACTGACGAGCAGTACTTC. Protein: CASSSGLSSGRTDEQYF. This chain uses TRBV28 with TRBJ2-7; 9 bases agree with TRBD2. Germline-derived CDR1 and CDR2 are MDHEN and SYDVKM. The CDR3 is made up of 17 amino acids. V trimming: 4 bases; J trimming: 5 bases; junction bases outside the gene matches: 15.

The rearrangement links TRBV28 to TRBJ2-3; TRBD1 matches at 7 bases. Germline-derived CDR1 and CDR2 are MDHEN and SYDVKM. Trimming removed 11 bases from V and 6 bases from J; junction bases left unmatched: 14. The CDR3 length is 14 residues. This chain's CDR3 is CAATKGQLPDTQYF. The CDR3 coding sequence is TGTGCCGCCACGAAGGGACAGTTACCGGATACGCAGTATTTT.

CDR3 sequence reads: CASRSSLEGDQYF. The CDR3 region has the DNA TGCGCCAGCAGGTCTTCTCTTGAGGGGGATCAGTACTTC. This chain links TRBV5-1 with TRBJ2-4; D is perhaps TRBD1 (6 bases). The germline V and J ends were trimmed by 5 bases and 12 bases, with 18 bases remaining between them. The CDR3 is 13 amino acids. Looked up from germline, CDR1 is SGHRS and CDR2 is YFSETQ.

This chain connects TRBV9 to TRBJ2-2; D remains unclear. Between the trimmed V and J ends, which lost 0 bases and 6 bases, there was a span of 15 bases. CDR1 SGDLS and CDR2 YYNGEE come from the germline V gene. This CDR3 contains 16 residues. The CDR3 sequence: CASSVGSSLVAGELFF. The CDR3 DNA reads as TGTGCCAGCAGCGTAGGGTCGAGCCTTGTCGCCGGGGAGCTGTTTTTT.

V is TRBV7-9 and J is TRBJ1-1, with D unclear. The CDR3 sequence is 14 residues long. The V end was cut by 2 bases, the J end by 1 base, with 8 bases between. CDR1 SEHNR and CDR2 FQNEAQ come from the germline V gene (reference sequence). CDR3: CASSLNRENTEAFF. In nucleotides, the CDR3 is TGTGCCAGCAGCTTAAACCGAGAGAACACTGAAGCTTTCTTT.

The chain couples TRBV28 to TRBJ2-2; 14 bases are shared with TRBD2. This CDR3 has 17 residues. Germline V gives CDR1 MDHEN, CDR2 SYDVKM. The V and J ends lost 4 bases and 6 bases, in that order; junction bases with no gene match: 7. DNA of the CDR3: TGTGCCAGCAGTTCTCCGGGACTAGCGGGAGTCGCCGGGGAGCTGTTTTTT. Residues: CASSSPGLAGVAGELFF.

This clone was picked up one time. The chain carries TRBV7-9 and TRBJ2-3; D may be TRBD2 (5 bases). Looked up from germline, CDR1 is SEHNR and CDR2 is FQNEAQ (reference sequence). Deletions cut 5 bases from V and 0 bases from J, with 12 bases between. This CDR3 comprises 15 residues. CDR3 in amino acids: CASSLRGPSTDTQYF. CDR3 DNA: TGTGCCAGCAGCCTCCGAGGGCCGAGCACAGATACGCAGTATTTT.